This T cell receptor beta chain was sequenced during a study of identical twins. TCRdb re-called the 5' RACE reads with MiXCR, one entry per CDR3 protein. The sample has about 220,000 distinct CDR3 sequences; approximately 7.1% are singletons. Trimming took off 1 base at V and 3 bases at J, with 7 bases between the two ends. The CDR3 spans 14 residues. The germline V gene encodes CDR1 MNHEY and CDR2 SVGEGT. This clonotype was detected many times. Another study also made use of these data, one on T cells expressing NK-cell markers. That work states: Most of the eight sequenced donors were HCMV-seropositive; one was seronegative.

The sequence was obtained from a woman younger than 30 in good health. The sample taken for sequencing was CD8+ T cells sorted from blood. The chain recombines TRBV6-2 or TRBV6-3 with TRBJ2-1; D is undetermined. In nucleotides, the CDR3 is TGTGCCAGCAGTTACTTGGACGGCTACAATGAGCAGTTCTTC. Residues: CASSYLDGYNEQFF.